A single sample is the source of the 18 T cell receptor beta chains below, sequenced in a study of T-cell reconstitution after alpha-beta-depleted transplantation in children (dated by TCRdb to the mid-2010s). The protocol used for the library was PCR. These reads were obtained on an Illumina HiSeq 2500. To normalize quantification of the TCRbeta repertoire, the TCR libraries were built with molecular barcoding that relied on unique molecular identifiers. TCRdb cleaned the public reads at Q25 with fastp, built clones with MiXCR and kept in-frame beta chains. One record per CDR3 amino acid sequence lists the most common genes and DNA. The sample has 350,000 to 400,000 distinct CDR3 sequences on record, just over 20% of them singletons. The ten largest clones add up to 3% to 4% of the sample. The specimen was PBMCs from the stem cell graft donor, collected from the stem cell graft. The receptors originated from a human donor who donated a stem cell graft to a child with acute myeloid leukemia.

This chain links TRBV7-2 with TRBJ2-1, with D possibly matching TRBD2 (5 bases). Trimming pared 3 bases from V and 7 bases from J, leaving 10 bases between. The CDR3 loop spans 13 amino acids. Germline lookup yields CDR1 SGHTA and CDR2 FQGNSA. The CDR3 spells CASSFLTGNEQFF. The DNA for the CDR3 is TGTGCCAGCAGCTTTCTTACGGGGAATGAGCAGTTCTTC.

The table lists this clonotype with many counts. The chain recombines TRBV29-1 with TRBJ2-1, with TRBD1 as a possible D gene (6 bases). With 7 bases removed from V and 7 bases from J, the gap between germline ends came to 17 bases. Germline V lookup: CDR1 SQVTM, CDR2 ANQGSEA. The CDR3 covers 13 residues. The DNA of the CDR3 is TGCAGCGAGGGACAATCTTTGGGGAATGAGCAGTTCTTC. It codes for CSEGQSLGNEQFF.

The rearrangement uses TRBV20-1 and TRBJ2-7, with D possibly TRBD2 on 6 matching bases. V lost 3 bases to trimming and J lost 6 bases, with 18 bases between them. The CDR3 covers 14 residues. Germline CDR1 reads DFQATT; CDR2 reads SNEGSKA (reference sequence). CDR3 DNA sequence: TGCAGTGCTAGGGGGTTGTCGGGAGCGGGCGAGCAGTACTTC. Protein: CSARGLSGAGEQYF.

The V call is TRBV12-3 or TRBV12-4, the J call TRBJ2-1; 12 nucleotides line up with TRBD2. Trimming at V came to 4 bases and at J to 8 bases, leaving 6 bases not matched to a gene. There are 15 residues in the CDR3. CDR3 nucleotide sequence: TGTGCCAGCAGTTCGCTAGCGGGAGGGCCGGATGAGCAGTTCTTC. It translates to CASSSLAGGPDEQFF.

This clonotype was seen many times. J is TRBJ2-7 and V is TRBV25-1; no firm D call. Germline-derived CDR1 and CDR2 are MGHDK and SYGVNS. The CDR3 is 12 amino acids. Trimming cost V 3 bases and J 3 bases, with 6 bases left between them. CDR3 in amino acids: CASSDDRYEQYF. As DNA, the CDR3 is TGTGCCAGCAGTGACGACCGCTACGAGCAGTACTTC.

The rearrangement links TRBV7-2 to TRBJ2-1, with 8 positions matching TRBD1. Germline lookup yields CDR1 SGHTA and CDR2 FQGNSA. CDR3 length: 15 residues. V trimming: 5 bases; J trimming: 5 bases; junction bases outside the gene matches: 8. This CDR3 reads CASSPPGQVNNEQFF. The CDR3 nucleotides read TGTGCCAGCAGCCCACCGGGACAGGTTAACAATGAGCAGTTCTTC.

V gene TRBV18 combines with J gene TRBJ1-2, with 11 bases matching TRBD1. Germline CDR1 reads KGHSH; CDR2 reads LQKENI. The CDR3 has 14 residues. Unmatched junction bases numbered 3, after V lost 4 bases and J lost 5 bases. In DNA, the CDR3 is TGTGCCAGCTCACAGGACAGGGGGCATTATGGCTACACCTTC. Amino acid sequence: CASSQDRGHYGYTF.

The J gene is TRBJ2-1, the V gene TRBV20-1; D remains unclear. Germline V gives CDR1 DFQATT, CDR2 SNEGSKA (reference sequence). The V gene lost 1 base and the J gene lost 0 bases, with 7 bases spanning the gap. CDR3 size: 14 residues. This chain's CDR3 is CSARGALSYNEQFF. The DNA for the CDR3 is TGCAGTGCTAGAGGGGCTCTCTCCTACAATGAGCAGTTCTTC.

DNA of the CDR3: TGTGCCAGCAGCTTTACGGGGGCCCCCACAGATACGCAGTATTTT. This translates into CASSFTGAPTDTQYF. The V call is TRBV11-2, the J call TRBJ2-3; D possibly matches TRBD1 or TRBD2 (6 bases each). V shed 3 bases and J shed 2 bases, with 12 bases lying between them. The CDR3 covers 15 residues. Per germline, CDR1 SGHAT and CDR2 FQNNGV.

Ten or more counts support this clonotype. The rearrangement links TRBV24-1 to TRBJ1-2; the D is unclear. Germline-derived CDR1 and CDR2 are KGHDR and SFDVKD. The CDR3 sequence is 14 residues long. The V gene lost 3 bases and the J gene lost 5 bases, with 12 bases spanning the gap. The CDR3 nucleotides read TGTGCCACCAGTGATCAGGACGGGAAGTATGGCTACACCTTC. Amino acids: CATSDQDGKYGYTF.

This clonotype was seen repeatedly, ten times or more. J is TRBJ1-1 and V is TRBV29-1; no definite D call. Germline V gives CDR1 SQVTM, CDR2 ANQGSEA. V lost 4 bases, J lost 2 bases, and 8 bases lay in between. The CDR3 is 12 residues long. The CDR3 coding sequence is TGCAGCGTTGCCCTACATAACACTGAAGCTTTCTTT. Its translation is CSVALHNTEAFF. Full variable domain (remainder filled in from reference TRBV29-1 and TRBJ1-1): SAVISQKPSRDICQRGTSLTIQCQVDSQVTMMFWYRQQPGQSLTLIATANQGSEATYESGFVIDKFPISRPNLTFSTLTVSNMSPEDSSIYLCSVALHNTEAFFGQGTRLTVV.

The rearrangement joins TRBV9 to TRBJ2-1; the match to TRBD2 covers 9 bases. Losses at the gene ends were 3 bases for V and 5 bases for J; bases not matched to a gene: 18. This CDR3 has 19 amino acids. Per germline, CDR1 SGDLS and CDR2 YYNGEE. As DNA, the CDR3 is TGTGCCAGCAGCGCTCCCCGCGTGCTAGCGGGACCCTTACACAATGAGCAGTTCTTC. This gives the protein CASSAPRVLAGPLHNEQFF.

The chain has TRBV20-1 and TRBJ2-1, with TRBD1 as a possible D gene (6 bases). Germline lookup yields CDR1 DFQATT and CDR2 SNEGSKA (reference sequence). The length of the CDR3 is 15 residues. V was pared by 3 bases and J by 6 bases, with 18 bases between. In DNA, the CDR3 is TGCAGTGCTAGTACGGGACCAGGGGTTACCAATGAGCAGTTCTTC. It yields the protein CSASTGPGVTNEQFF.

There are many counts of this clonotype. The chain joins TRBV7-3 to TRBJ2-1; 8 nucleotides agree with TRBD2. Germline CDR1 SGHTA, CDR2 FQGTGA. The CDR3 contains 12 residues. The ends lost 3 bases at V and 9 bases at J; junction bases unmatched: 1. CDR3 protein: CASSFGGGEQFF. CDR3 nucleotide sequence: TGTGCCAGCAGCTTCGGGGGGGGTGAGCAGTTCTTC.

This clonotype was detected only a few times. This rearrangement joins TRBV27 to TRBJ2-1, with D tentatively TRBD1 (6 bases). V was pared by 2 bases and J by 2 bases, with 19 bases between. The CDR3 has 18 amino acids. Looked up from germline, CDR1 is MNHEY and CDR2 is SMNVEV (reference sequence). CDR3 coding DNA: TGTGCCAGCAGTTTACTCACCCCCACAGGGCCTACCTACAATGAGCAGTTCTTC. The encoded protein is CASSLLTPTGPTYNEQFF.

In its sample, this clonotype was seen many times. The rearrangement uses TRBV20-1 and TRBJ2-5; D is unclear. Per germline, CDR1 DFQATT and CDR2 SNEGSKA (reference sequence). The germline V and J ends were trimmed by 3 bases and 2 bases, with 10 bases remaining between them. The CDR3 loop spans 13 amino acids. CDR3 amino acids: CSASNLGQETQYF. In DNA form, the CDR3 reads TGCAGTGCTAGTAATCTGGGGCAAGAGACCCAGTACTTC.

A note on this clonotype: A much larger clonotype is one base distant, so this may be a read error. The chain has TRBV12-3 or TRBV12-4 and TRBJ2-7; D is unresolved. This CDR3 region has 12 residues. The CDR3 nucleotides are TGTGCCAGCAATTTAACCCCCTACGAGCAGTACTTC. This codes for CASNLTPYEQYF.

The chain joins TRBV29-1 to TRBJ2-2; D is ambiguous. The CDR3 is 13 residues long. Germline V gene lookup returns CDR1 SQVTM and CDR2 ANQGSEA. The V and J ends lost 6 bases and 0 bases respectively, with 8 bases between them. CDR3 sequence (DNA): TGCAGCGTGGCTTGGCCGAACACCGGGGAGCTGTTTTTT. Translation gives CSVAWPNTGELFF.